Listed below are T cell receptor beta chains from one sample, sequenced in a study of T cell changes during pregnancy in multiple sclerosis. Sequencing was performed with immunoSEQ multiplex PCR; in TCRdb, only in-frame clones are kept and a portion is missing. This table holds about 48,000 clones, nearly 95% found once. Here the sequenced sample was CD4+ T cells from peripheral blood mononuclear cells, taken in the first trimester of pregnancy. These receptors came from a female donor with multiple sclerosis, enrolled in a pregnancy study. The CDR3 runs from the conserved cysteine through the conserved F or W. D genes are given only for firm matches. Expanded clones are given a class, and other clones once, few, many or no size at all.

abundance: -; d_gene: -; len: 14; j_gene: TRBJ1-5; v_gene: TRBV5-5; CDR3aa: CASSLSQGNQPQHF; CDR3nt: TGTGCCAGCAGCTTGTCCCAGGGCAATCAGCCCCAGCATTTT
abundance: -; d_gene: -; len: 11; j_gene: TRBJ2-7; v_gene: TRBV6-1; CDR3aa: CAARTTYEQYF; CDR3nt: TGTGCCGCACGGACAACCTACGAGCAGTACTTC
abundance: -; d_gene: TRBD2; len: 16; j_gene: TRBJ2-3; v_gene: TRBV19; CDR3aa: CASSLSSGGAVDTQYF; CDR3nt: TGTGCCAGTAGTCTTTCAAGCGGGGGGGCCGTAGATACGCAGTATTTT
abundance: few; d_gene: -; len: 13; j_gene: TRBJ2-1; v_gene: TRBV5-1; CDR3aa: CASSSQQGHEQFF; CDR3nt: TGCGCCAGCAGCTCACAACAGGGCCATGAGCAGTTCTTC
abundance: -; d_gene: -; len: 15; j_gene: TRBJ1-2; v_gene: TRBV9; CDR3aa: CASSPVVTGLYGYTF; CDR3nt: TGTGCCAGCAGCCCCGTGGTAACAGGGCTCTATGGCTACACCTTC
abundance: -; d_gene: -; len: 15; j_gene: TRBJ1-3; v_gene: TRBV13; CDR3aa: CASSLARSSGNTIYF; CDR3nt: TGTGCCAGCAGCTTAGCCCGGAGCTCTGGAAACACCATATATTTT
abundance: -; d_gene: -; len: 11; j_gene: TRBJ2-3; v_gene: TRBV30; CDR3aa: CAWSSLDTQYF; CDR3nt: TGTGCCTGGAGTAGCTTAGATACGCAGTATTTT
abundance: -; d_gene: -; len: 16; j_gene: TRBJ2-3; v_gene: TRBV5-4; CDR3aa: CASSPIRQESTDTQYF; CDR3nt: TGTGCCAGCAGCCCGATCCGACAGGAGAGCACAGATACGCAGTATTTT
abundance: -; d_gene: -; len: 12; j_gene: TRBJ1-1; v_gene: TRBV2; CDR3aa: CASSVDRSEAFF; CDR3nt: TGTGCCAGCAGCGTCGACAGGTCTGAAGCTTTCTTT
abundance: -; d_gene: TRBD2; len: 16; j_gene: TRBJ2-5; v_gene: TRBV11-2; CDR3aa: CASSRRLAGVQETQYF; CDR3nt: TGTGCCAGCAGTCGGAGACTAGCGGGGGTCCAAGAGACCCAGTACTTC
abundance: -; d_gene: TRBD1; len: 16; j_gene: TRBJ1-3; v_gene: TRBV5-1; CDR3aa: CASSQTGSFSGNTIYF; CDR3nt: TGCGCCAGCAGCCAGACAGGGAGCTTCTCTGGAAACACCATATATTTT
abundance: -; d_gene: -; len: 15; j_gene: TRBJ2-5; v_gene: TRBV7-2; CDR3aa: CASSPLRGGQETQYF; CDR3nt: TGTGCCAGCAGCCCCCTGAGAGGGGGACAAGAGACCCAGTACTTC
abundance: -; d_gene: -; len: 14; j_gene: TRBJ1-2; v_gene: TRBV6-5; CDR3aa: CASSYSMGGNGYTF; CDR3nt: TGTGCCAGCAGTTACTCGATGGGGGGGAATGGCTACACCTTC
abundance: once; d_gene: -; len: 16; j_gene: TRBJ1-2; v_gene: TRBV9; CDR3aa: CASSARVWGQDYGYTF; CDR3nt: TGTGCCAGCAGCGCCCGAGTGTGGGGGCAGGACTATGGCTACACCTTC
abundance: few; d_gene: -; len: 14; j_gene: TRBJ1-5; v_gene: TRBV19; CDR3aa: CASASQGGGQPQHF; CDR3nt: TGTGCCAGCGCCTCACAGGGAGGGGGTCAGCCCCAGCATTTT
abundance: -; d_gene: -; len: 14; j_gene: TRBJ1-2; v_gene: TRBV5-1; CDR3aa: CASSLEGQGYGYTF; CDR3nt: TGCGCCAGCAGCTTGGAGGGGCAGGGCTATGGCTACACCTTC
abundance: -; d_gene: -; len: 14; j_gene: TRBJ1-1; v_gene: TRBV10-2; CDR3aa: CASSVPGMNTEAFF; CDR3nt: TGCGCCAGCAGTGTCCCGGGGATGAACACTGAAGCTTTCTTT
abundance: medium-sized; d_gene: -; len: 16; j_gene: TRBJ1-6; v_gene: TRBV11-2; CDR3aa: CASSAMLRAANSPLHF; CDR3nt: TGTGCCAGCAGCGCCATGCTCCGAGCGGCTAATTCACCCCTCCACTTT
abundance: -; d_gene: -; len: 17; j_gene: TRBJ2-7; v_gene: TRBV5-1; CDR3aa: CASSTTGTTLVENEQYF; CDR3nt: TGCGCCAGCAGCACCACCGGGACAACCCTTGTAGAAAACGAGCAGTACTTC
abundance: -; d_gene: -; len: 15; j_gene: TRBJ2-7; v_gene: TRBV30; CDR3aa: CAWSPWRISSYEQYF; CDR3nt: TGTGCCTGGAGCCCGTGGCGGATAAGCTCCTACGAGCAGTACTTC
abundance: -; d_gene: TRBD1; len: 14; j_gene: TRBJ2-3; v_gene: TRBV2; CDR3aa: CASSGTGWKDTQYF; CDR3nt: TGTGCCAGCAGCGGGACAGGGTGGAAAGATACGCAGTATTTT
abundance: -; d_gene: -; len: 16; j_gene: TRBJ1-1; v_gene: TRBV29-1; CDR3aa: CSYKNAAGGLNTEAFF; CDR3nt: TGCAGCTATAAGAACGCGGCGGGAGGGCTGAACACTGAAGCTTTCTTT
abundance: -; d_gene: -; len: 15; j_gene: TRBJ1-1; v_gene: TRBV10-3; CDR3aa: CAISESWGVSTEAFF; CDR3nt: TGTGCCATCAGTGAGTCTTGGGGGGTATCCACTGAAGCTTTCTTT
abundance: -; d_gene: -; len: 14; j_gene: TRBJ1-1; v_gene: TRBV5-1; CDR3aa: CASSLGGGGTEAFF; CDR3nt: TGCGCCAGCAGCTTGGGGGGGGGAGGCACTGAAGCTTTCTTT
abundance: once; d_gene: TRBD2; len: 14; j_gene: TRBJ2-7; v_gene: TRBV7-9; CDR3aa: CASSSSGGAYEQYF; CDR3nt: TGTGCCAGCAGCAGTAGCGGGGGGGCTTACGAGCAGTACTTC
abundance: -; d_gene: TRBD2; len: 17; j_gene: TRBJ2-1; v_gene: TRBV4-1; CDR3aa: CASSQGLAGGPYNEQFF; CDR3nt: TGCGCCAGCAGCCAAGGATTAGCGGGGGGACCTTACAATGAGCAGTTCTTC
abundance: -; d_gene: TRBD1; len: 12; j_gene: TRBJ1-1; v_gene: TRBV9; CDR3aa: CASSPQGVQAFF; CDR3nt: TGTGCCAGCAGCCCACAGGGGGTCCAAGCTTTCTTT
abundance: -; d_gene: -; len: 13; j_gene: TRBJ2-7; v_gene: TRBV18; CDR3aa: CATSKGGVDEQYF; CDR3nt: TGTGCCACCTCTAAGGGGGGGGTTGACGAGCAGTACTTC
abundance: -; d_gene: TRBD1; len: 14; j_gene: TRBJ1-6; v_gene: TRBV5-1; CDR3aa: CASSSGQGNSPLHF; CDR3nt: TGCGCCAGCAGCTCAGGACAGGGAAATTCACCCCTCCACTTT